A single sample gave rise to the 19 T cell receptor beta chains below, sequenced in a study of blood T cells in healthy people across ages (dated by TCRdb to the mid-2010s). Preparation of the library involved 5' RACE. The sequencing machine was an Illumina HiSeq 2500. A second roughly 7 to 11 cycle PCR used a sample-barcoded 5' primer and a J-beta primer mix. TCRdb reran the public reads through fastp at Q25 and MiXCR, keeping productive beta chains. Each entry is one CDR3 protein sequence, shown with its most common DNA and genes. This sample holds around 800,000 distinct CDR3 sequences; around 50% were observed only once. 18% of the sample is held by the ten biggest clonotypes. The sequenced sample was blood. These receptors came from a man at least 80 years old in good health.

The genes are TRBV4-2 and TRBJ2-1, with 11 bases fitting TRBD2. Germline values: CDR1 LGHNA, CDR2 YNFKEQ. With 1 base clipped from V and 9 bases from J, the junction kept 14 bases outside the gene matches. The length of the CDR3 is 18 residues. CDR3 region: CASSQGLAGSPSSGEQFF. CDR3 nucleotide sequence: TGTGCCAGCAGCCAAGGACTAGCGGGGTCCCCCTCAAGCGGTGAGCAGTTCTTC.

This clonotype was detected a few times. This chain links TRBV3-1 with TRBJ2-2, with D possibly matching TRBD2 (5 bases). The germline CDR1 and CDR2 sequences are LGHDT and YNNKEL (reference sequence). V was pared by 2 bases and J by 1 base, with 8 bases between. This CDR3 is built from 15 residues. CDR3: CASSQSSGNTGELFF. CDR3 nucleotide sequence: TGTGCCAGCAGCCAATCAAGCGGGAACACCGGGGAGCTGTTTTTT.

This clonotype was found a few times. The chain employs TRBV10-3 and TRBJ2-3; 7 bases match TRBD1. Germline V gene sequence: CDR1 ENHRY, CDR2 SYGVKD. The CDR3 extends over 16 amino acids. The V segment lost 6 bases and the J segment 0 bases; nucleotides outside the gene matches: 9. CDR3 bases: TGTGCCATCAGCCTCGGACAGGACCCAAGCACAGATACGCAGTATTTT. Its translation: CAISLGQDPSTDTQYF.

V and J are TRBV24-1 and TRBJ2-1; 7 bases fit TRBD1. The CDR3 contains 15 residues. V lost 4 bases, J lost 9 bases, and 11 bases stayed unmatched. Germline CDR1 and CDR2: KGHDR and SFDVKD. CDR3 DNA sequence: TGTGCCACCAGTGAGACCTCAGGGGGAAGGGGTGAGCAGTTCTTC. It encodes CATSETSGGRGEQFF.

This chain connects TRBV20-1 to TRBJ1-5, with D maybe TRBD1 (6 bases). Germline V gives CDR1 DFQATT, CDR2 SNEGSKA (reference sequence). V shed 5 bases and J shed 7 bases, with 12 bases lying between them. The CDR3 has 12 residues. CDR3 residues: CSAVGGSQPQHF. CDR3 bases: TGCAGTGCTGTAGGGGGTTCGCAGCCCCAGCATTTT.

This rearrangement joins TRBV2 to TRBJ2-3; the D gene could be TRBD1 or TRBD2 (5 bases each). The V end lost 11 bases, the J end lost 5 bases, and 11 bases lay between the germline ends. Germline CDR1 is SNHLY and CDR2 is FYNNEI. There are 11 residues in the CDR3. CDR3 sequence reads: CALGGGDTQYF. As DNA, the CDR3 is TGTGCCTTGGGTGGGGGAGATACGCAGTATTTT.

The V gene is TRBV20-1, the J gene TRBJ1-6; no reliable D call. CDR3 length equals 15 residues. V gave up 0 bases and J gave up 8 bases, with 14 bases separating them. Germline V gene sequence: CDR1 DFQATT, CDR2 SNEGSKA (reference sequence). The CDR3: CSARDRPRPDSPLHF. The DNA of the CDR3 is TGCAGTGCTAGAGATCGGCCTCGACCGGATTCACCCCTCCACTTT.

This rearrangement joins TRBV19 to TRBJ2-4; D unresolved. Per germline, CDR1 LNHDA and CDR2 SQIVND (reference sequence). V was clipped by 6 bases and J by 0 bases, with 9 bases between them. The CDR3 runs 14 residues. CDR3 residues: CASSLSSAKNIQYF. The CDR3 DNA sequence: TGTGCCAGTAGCCTATCTTCAGCCAAAAACATTCAGTACTTC.

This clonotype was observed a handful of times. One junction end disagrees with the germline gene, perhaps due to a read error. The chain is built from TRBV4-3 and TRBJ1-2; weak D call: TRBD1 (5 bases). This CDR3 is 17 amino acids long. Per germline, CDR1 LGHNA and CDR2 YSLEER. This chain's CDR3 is CASSQETVGGQGGGYTF. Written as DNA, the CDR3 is TGCGCCAGTAGCCAAGAGACAGTGGGCGGCCAAGGTGGCGGCTACACCTTC.

CDR3 bases: TGCAGTGCTAGAAGTCGGTCTCACAATCAGCCCCAGCATTTT. This encodes CSARSRSHNQPQHF. The chain links TRBV20-1 to TRBJ1-5; D call uncertain. The germline gives CDR1 DFQATT, CDR2 SNEGSKA (reference sequence). This CDR3 spans 14 amino acids. Trimming shortened V by 2 bases and J by 3 bases, and 11 bases separated the two germline ends.

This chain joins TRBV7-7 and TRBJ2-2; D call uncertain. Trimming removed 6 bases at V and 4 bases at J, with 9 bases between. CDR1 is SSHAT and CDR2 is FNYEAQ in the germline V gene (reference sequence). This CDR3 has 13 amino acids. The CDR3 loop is CASRGSVTGELFF. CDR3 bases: TGTGCCAGCAGGGGGTCGGTCACCGGGGAGCTGTTTTTT.

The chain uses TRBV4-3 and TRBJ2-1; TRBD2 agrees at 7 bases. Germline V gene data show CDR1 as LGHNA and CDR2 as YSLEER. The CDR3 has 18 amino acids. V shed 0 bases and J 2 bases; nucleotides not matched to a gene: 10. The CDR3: CASSQDPGSGGTYNEQFF. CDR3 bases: TGCGCCAGCAGCCAAGACCCAGGGTCGGGAGGAACCTACAATGAGCAGTTCTTC.

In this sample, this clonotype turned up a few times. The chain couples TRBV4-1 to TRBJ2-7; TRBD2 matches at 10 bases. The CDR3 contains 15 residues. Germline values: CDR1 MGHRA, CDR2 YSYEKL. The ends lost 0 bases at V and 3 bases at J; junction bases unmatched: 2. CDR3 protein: CASSQDSGRHYEQYF. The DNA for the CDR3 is TGCGCCAGCAGCCAAGATAGCGGGAGGCACTACGAGCAGTACTTC.

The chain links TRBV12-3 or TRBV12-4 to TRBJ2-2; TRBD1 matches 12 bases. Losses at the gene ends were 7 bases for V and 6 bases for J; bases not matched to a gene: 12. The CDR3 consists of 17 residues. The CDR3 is CASTPSSGTGGSGELFF. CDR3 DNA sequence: TGTGCCAGCACCCCTTCCTCCGGGACAGGGGGCTCCGGGGAGCTGTTTTTT.

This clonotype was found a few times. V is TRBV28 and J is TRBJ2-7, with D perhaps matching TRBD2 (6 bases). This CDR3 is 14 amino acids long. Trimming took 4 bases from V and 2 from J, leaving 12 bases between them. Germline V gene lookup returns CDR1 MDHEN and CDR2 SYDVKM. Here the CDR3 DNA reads TGTGCCAGCAGTTCTCCGGGACTCACCTACGAGCAGTACTTC. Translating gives CASSSPGLTYEQYF.

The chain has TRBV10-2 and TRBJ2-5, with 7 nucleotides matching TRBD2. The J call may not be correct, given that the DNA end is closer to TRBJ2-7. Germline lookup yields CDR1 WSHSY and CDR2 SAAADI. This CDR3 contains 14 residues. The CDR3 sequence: CANLLATQSYEQYF. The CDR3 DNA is TGCGCCAACTTACTAGCGACACAGTCCTACGAGCAGTACTTC.

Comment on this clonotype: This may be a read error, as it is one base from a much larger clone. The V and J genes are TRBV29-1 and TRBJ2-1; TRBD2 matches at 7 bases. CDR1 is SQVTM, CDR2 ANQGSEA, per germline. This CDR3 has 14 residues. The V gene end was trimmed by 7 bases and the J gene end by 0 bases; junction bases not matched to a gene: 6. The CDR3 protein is CSAAGGSSYNEQFF. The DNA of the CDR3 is TGCAGCGCCGCCGGCGGGAGCTCCTACAATGAGCAGTTCTTC.

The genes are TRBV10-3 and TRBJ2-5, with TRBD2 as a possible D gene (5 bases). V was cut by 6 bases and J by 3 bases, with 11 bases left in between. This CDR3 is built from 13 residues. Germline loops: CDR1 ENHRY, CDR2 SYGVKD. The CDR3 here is CAISGGGEETQYF. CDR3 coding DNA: TGTGCCATCAGCGGAGGTGGAGAAGAGACCCAGTACTTC.

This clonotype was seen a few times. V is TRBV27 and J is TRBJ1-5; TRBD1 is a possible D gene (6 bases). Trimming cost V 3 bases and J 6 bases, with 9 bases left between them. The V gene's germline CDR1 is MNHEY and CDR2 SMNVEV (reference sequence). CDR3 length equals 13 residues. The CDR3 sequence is CASSFLQGQPQHF. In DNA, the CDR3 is TGTGCCAGCAGTTTCCTACAGGGTCAGCCCCAGCATTTT.